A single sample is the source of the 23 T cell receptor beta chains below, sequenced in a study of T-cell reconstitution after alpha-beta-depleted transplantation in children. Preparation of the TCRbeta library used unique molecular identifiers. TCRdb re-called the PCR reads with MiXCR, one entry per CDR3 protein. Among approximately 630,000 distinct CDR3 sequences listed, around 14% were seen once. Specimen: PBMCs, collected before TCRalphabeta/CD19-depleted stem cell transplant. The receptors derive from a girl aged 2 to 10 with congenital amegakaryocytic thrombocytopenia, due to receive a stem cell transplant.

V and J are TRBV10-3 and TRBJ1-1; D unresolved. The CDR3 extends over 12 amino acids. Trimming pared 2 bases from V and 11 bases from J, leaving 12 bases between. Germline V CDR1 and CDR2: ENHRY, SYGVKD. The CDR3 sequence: CAISEIGEIAFF. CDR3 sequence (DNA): TGTGCCATCAGTGAGATTGGAGAGATTGCTTTCTTT.

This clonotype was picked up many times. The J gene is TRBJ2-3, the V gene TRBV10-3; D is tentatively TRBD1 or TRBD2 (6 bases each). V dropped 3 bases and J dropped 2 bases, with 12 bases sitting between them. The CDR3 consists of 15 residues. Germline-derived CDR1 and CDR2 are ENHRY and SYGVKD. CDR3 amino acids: CAISEIGGLTDTQYF. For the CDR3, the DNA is TGTGCCATCAGTGAAATAGGGGGGCTCACAGATACGCAGTATTTT.

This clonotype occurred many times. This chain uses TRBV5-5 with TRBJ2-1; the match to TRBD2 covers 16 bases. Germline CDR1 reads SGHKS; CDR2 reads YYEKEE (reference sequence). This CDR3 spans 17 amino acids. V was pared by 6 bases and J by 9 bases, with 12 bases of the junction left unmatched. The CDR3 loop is CASNTGTSGRAGSEQFF. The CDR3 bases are TGTGCCAGCAACACCGGGACTAGCGGGAGGGCTGGGAGTGAGCAGTTCTTC.

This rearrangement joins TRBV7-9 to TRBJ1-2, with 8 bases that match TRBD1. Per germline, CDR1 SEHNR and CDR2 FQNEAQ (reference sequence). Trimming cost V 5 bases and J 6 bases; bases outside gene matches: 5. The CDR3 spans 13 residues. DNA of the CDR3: TGTGCCAGCAGCGCAGACAGGGGAGATGGCTACACCTTC. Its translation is CASSADRGDGYTF.

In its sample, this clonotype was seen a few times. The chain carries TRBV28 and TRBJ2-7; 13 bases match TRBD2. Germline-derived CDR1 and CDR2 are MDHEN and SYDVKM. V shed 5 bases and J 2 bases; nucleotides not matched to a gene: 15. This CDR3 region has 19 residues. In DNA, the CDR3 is TGTGCCAGCAGTGGCATCCCGCGACTAGCGGGAGGCCTTACCTACGAGCAGTACTTC. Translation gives CASSGIPRLAGGLTYEQYF.

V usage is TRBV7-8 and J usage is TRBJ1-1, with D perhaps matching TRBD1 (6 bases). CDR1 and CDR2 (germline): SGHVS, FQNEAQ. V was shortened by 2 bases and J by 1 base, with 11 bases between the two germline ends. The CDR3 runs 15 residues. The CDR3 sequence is CASSLFLGANTEAFF. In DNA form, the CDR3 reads TGTGCCAGCAGCTTATTTTTGGGGGCGAACACTGAAGCTTTCTTT.

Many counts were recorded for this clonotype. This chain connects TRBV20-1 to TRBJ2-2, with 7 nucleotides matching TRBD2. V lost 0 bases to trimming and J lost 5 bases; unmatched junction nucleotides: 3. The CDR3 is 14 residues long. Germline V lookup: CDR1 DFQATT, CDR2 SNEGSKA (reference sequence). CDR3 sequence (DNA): TGCAGTGCTAGAGAGGGAGGGTGGACCGGGGAGCTGTTTTTT. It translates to CSAREGGWTGELFF.

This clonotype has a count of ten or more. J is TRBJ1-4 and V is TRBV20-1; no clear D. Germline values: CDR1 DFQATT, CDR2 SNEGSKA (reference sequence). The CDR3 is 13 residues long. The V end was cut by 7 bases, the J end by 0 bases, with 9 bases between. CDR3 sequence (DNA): TGCAGTGGGACTCAGACAACTAATGAAAAACTGTTTTTT. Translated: CSGTQTTNEKLFF.

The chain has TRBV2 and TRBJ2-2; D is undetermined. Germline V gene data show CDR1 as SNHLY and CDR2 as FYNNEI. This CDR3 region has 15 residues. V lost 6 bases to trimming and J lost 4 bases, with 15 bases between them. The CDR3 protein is CASSHKETLTGELFF. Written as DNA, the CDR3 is TGTGCCAGCAGCCACAAGGAAACCCTCACCGGGGAGCTGTTTTTT.

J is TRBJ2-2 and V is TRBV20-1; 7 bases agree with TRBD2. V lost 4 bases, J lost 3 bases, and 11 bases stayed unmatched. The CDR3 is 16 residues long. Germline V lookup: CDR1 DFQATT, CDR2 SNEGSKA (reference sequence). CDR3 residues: CSAMGMAGAYTGELFF. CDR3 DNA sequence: TGCAGTGCTATGGGCATGGCGGGAGCCTACACCGGGGAGCTGTTTTTT.

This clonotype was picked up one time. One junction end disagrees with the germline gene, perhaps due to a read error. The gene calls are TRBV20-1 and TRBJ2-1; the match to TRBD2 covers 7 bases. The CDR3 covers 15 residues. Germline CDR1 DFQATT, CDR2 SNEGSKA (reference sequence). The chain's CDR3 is CSARDSAGDYNEQVF. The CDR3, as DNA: TGCAGTGCTAGAGATTCTGCGGGAGACTACAATGAGCAGGTCTTC.

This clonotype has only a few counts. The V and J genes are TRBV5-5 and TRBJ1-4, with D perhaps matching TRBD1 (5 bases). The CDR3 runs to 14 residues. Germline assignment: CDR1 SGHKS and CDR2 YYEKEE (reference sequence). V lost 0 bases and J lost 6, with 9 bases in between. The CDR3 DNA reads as TGTGCCAGCAGCTTGGTGGGGGGTGATGAAAAACTGTTTTTT. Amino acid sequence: CASSLVGGDEKLFF.

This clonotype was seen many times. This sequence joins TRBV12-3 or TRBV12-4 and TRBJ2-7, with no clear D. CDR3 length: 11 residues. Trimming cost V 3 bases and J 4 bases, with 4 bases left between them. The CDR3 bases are TGTGCCAGCAGTTTTCGATACGAGCAGTACTTC. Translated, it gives CASSFRYEQYF.

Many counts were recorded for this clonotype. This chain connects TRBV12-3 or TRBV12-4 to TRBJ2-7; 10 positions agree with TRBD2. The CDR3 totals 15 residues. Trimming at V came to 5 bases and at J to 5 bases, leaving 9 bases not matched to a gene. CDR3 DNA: TGTGCCAGCAGTCCCAAGCGGGAGGGCGTCAACGAGCAGTACTTC. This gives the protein CASSPKREGVNEQYF.

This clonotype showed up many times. CDR3 bases: TGTGCCAGCAGTTTGACCCGGAGAGAGCAGTTCTTC. It encodes CASSLTRREQFF. V is TRBV12-3 or TRBV12-4 and J is TRBJ2-1, with no clear D. The CDR3 is 12 amino acids. Trimming removed 3 bases from V and 10 bases from J, with 10 bases in between.

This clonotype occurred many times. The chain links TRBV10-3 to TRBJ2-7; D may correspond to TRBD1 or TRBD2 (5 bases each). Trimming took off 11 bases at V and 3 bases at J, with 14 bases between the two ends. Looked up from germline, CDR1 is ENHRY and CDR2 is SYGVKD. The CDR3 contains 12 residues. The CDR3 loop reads CASEGDGYEQYF. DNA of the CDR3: TGTGCCTCCGAAGGGGACGGCTACGAGCAGTACTTC.

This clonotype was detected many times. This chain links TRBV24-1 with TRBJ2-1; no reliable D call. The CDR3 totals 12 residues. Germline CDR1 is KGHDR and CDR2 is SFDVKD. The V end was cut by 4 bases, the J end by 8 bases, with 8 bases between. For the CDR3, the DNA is TGTGCCACCAGTGACCCCGGACATGAGCAGTTCTTC. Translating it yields CATSDPGHEQFF.

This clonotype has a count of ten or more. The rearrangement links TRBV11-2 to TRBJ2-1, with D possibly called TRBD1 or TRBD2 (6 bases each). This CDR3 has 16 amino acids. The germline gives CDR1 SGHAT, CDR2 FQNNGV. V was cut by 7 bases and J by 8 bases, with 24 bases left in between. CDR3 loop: CASIRGGITSTDEQFF. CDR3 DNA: TGTGCCAGCATCCGAGGGGGGATAACTAGCACCGATGAGCAGTTCTTC.

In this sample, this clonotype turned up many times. The chain's CDR3 is CASSQDPSDRAGYTF. CDR3 DNA: TGCGCCAGCAGCCAAGATCCCTCGGACAGGGCTGGCTACACCTTC. The chain combines TRBV4-1 with TRBJ1-2; 8 nucleotides align to TRBD1. The CDR3 totals 15 residues. The ends lost 0 bases at V and 7 bases at J; junction bases unmatched: 7. Germline V gene sequence: CDR1 MGHRA, CDR2 YSYEKL.

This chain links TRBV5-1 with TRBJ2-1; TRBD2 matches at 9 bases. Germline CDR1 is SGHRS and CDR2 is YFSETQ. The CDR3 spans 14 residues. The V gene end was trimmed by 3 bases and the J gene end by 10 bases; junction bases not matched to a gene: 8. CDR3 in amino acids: CASSSTSGPLEQFF. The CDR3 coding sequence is TGCGCCAGCAGCTCGACTAGCGGCCCTCTGGAGCAGTTCTTC.

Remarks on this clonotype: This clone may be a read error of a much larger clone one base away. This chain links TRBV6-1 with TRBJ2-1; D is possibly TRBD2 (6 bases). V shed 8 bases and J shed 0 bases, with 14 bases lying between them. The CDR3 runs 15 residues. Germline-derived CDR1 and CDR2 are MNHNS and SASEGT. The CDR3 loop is CASWPSASSYNEQFF. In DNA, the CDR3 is TGTGCCAGCTGGCCTAGCGCCAGCTCCTACAATGAGCAGTTCTTC.

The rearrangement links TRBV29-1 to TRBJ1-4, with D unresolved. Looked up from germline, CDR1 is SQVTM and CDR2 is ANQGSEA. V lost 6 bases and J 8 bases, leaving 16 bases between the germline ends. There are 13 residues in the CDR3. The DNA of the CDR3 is TGCAGCGTCGGTGAGGCGAATATCGAAAAACTGTTTTTT. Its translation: CSVGEANIEKLFF.

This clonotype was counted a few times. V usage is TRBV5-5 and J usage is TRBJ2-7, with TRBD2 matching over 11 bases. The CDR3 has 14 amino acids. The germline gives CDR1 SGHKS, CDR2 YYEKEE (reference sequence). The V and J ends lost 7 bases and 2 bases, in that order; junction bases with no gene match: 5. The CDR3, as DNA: TGTGCCAGCCGACTAGCGGGAATGACCTACGAGCAGTACTTC. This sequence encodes CASRLAGMTYEQYF.